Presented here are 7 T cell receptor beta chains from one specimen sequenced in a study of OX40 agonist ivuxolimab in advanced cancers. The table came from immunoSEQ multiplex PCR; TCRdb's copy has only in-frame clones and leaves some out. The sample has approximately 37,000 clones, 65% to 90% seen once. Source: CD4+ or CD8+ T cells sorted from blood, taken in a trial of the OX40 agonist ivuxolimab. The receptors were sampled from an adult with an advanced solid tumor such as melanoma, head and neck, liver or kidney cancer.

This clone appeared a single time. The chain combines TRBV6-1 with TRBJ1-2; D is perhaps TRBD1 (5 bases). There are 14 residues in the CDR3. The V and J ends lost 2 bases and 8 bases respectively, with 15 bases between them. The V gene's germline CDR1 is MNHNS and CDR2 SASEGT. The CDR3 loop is CASSEMGRVEGYTF. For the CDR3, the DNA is TGTGCCAGCAGTGAAATGGGCAGGGTCGAAGGCTACACCTTC.

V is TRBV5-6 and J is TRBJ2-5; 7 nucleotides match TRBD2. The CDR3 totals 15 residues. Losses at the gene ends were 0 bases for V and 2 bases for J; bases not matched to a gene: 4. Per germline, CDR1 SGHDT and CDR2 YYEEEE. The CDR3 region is CASSLGAGLQETQYF. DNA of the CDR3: TGTGCCAGCAGCTTGGGAGCGGGGTTACAAGAGACCCAGTACTTC.

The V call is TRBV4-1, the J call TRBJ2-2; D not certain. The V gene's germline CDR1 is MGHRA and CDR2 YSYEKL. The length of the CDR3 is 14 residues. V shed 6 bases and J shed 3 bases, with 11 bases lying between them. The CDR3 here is CASRPGPDTGELFF. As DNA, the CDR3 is TGCGCCAGCAGACCAGGACCAGACACCGGGGAGCTGTTTTTT.

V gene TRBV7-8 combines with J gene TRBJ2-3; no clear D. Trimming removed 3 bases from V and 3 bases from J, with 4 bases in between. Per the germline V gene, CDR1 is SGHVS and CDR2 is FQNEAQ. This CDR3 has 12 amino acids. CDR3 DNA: TGTGCCAGCAGCTTCGTTACAGATACGCAGTATTTT. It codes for CASSFVTDTQYF. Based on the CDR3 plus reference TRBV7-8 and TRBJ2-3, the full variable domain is GAGVSQSPRYKVAKRGQDVALRCDPISGHVSLFWYQQALGQGPEFLTYFQNEAQLDKSGLPSDRFFAERPEGSVSTLKIQRTQQEDSAVYLCASSFVTDTQYFGPGTRLTVL.

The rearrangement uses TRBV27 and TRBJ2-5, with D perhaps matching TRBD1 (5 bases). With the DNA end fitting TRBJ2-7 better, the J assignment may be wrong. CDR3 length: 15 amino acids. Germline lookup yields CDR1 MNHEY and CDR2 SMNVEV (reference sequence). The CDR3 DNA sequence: TGTGCCAGCAGTTTGTCTAGGGGCCTGGGTTACGAGCAGTACTTC. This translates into CASSLSRGLGYEQYF.

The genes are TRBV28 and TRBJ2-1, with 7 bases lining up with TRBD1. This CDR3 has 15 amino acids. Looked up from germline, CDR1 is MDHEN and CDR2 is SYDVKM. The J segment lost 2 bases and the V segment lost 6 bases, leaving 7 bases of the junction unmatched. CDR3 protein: CASRVRTGTYNEQFF. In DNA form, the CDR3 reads TGTGCCAGCAGGGTTAGGACAGGTACCTACAATGAGCAGTTCTTC.

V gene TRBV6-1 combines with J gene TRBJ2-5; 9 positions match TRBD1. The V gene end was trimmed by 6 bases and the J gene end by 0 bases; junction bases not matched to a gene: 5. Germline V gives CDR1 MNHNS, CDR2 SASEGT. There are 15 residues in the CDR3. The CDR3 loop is CASRPGTGYQETQYF. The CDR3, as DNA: TGTGCCAGCAGACCCGGGACAGGGTACCAAGAGACCCAGTACTTC.